A selection of T cell receptor beta chains follows, all from one sample in a study of cytomegalovirus exposure and HLA in healthy donors. Clones were read by immunoSEQ multiplex PCR, and TCRdb kept only the in-frame ones, dropping some. The repertoire shows fewer than 200,000 clones; the top ten hold about 6.8%. The sample taken for sequencing was PBMCs. Every receptor here comes from a man aged 30-40 years in good health and CMV-seronegative. The CDR3 runs from the conserved cysteine through the conserved F or W. A D gene is named only where the DNA matches it firmly.

j_call,v_call,d_call,cdr3_nt,cdr3_aa
TRBJ1-5,TRBV28,TRBD1,TGTGCCAGCAGTTTGGGACAGCGCAATCAGCCCCAGCATTTT,CASSLGQRNQPQHF
TRBJ2-5,TRBV5-1,NA,TGCGCCAGCAGCCCAGGCGGGGATGGGGAGACCCAGTACTTC,CASSPGGDGETQYF
TRBJ2-7,TRBV7-9,NA,TGTGCCAGCAGCACAGACAGCCGCTACGAGCAGTACTTC,CASSTDSRYEQYF
TRBJ1-2,TRBV7-9,NA,TGTGCCAGCAGCCTTTCCCGGGACATCAACTATGGCTACACCTTC,CASSLSRDINYGYTF
TRBJ2-1,TRBV9,NA,TGTGCCAGCAGCGTAGAGGGAGGACGCTACAATGAGCAGTTCTTC,CASSVEGGRYNEQFF
TRBJ2-1,TRBV29-1,TRBD1,TGCAGCGTTGGGACAGGGGGCTACAATGAGCAGTTCTTC,CSVGTGGYNEQFF
TRBJ2-1,TRBV18,TRBD2,TGTGCCAGCTCACCAGACAGGTTTCTAGCGGGGAATGAGCAGTTCTTC,CASSPDRFLAGNEQFF
TRBJ2-4,TRBV7-3,TRBD2,TGTGCCAGCAGGGACCCGGGACTAGCGGGACGAGGAAACATTCAGTACTTC,CASRDPGLAGRGNIQYF
TRBJ1-1,TRBV4-3,NA,TGCGCCAGCAGCCAAGAGATGACACGTATGAACACTGAAGCTTTCTTT,CASSQEMTRMNTEAFF
TRBJ1-1,TRBV28,NA,TGTGCCAGCAGTACTGGGCGTGGCAGTAGGGCAGCGGCGGGAGCTTTCTTT,CASSTGRGSRAAAGAFF
TRBJ2-1,TRBV5-1,NA,TGCGCCAGCAGCATGCAGGGGGGACGGAACCATGAGCAGTTCTTC,CASSMQGGRNHEQFF
TRBJ2-5,TRBV5-1,NA,TGCGCCAGCAGCTTGGCCGAACTACGTGGGGAGACCCAGTACTTC,CASSLAELRGETQYF
TRBJ2-1,TRBV5-1,TRBD2,TGCGCCAGCAGCTTGGCCCCCACTAGCGGACTCTACAATGAGCAGTTCTTC,CASSLAPTSGLYNEQFF
TRBJ1-1,TRBV5-1,NA,TGCGCCAGCAGCTTGGAGCGCCCGGGACTCGGAGCTTTCTTT,CASSLERPGLGAFF
TRBJ2-7,TRBV6-5,TRBD2,TGTGCCAGCAGTTTCCACGGACTAGCGGGGGACGGGCAGTACTTC,CASSFHGLAGDGQYF
TRBJ1-5,TRBV19,NA,TGTGCCAGTAGTATGGCTGGGGCTAGACGGCAGCCCCAGCATTTT,CASSMAGARRQPQHF
TRBJ1-2,TRBV19,TRBD1,TGTGCCAGTAGTACCAGAGAGGACAGGAGGGCGGAGGACTATGGCTACACCTTC,CASSTREDRRAEDYGYTF
TRBJ2-1,TRBV15,NA,TGTGCCACCAGCAGAGCGGAGGCGGGGTCCTACAATGAGCAGTTCTTC,CATSRAEAGSYNEQFF
TRBJ1-5,TRBV4-3,NA,TGCGCCAGCAGCCAGGGGGCGGATCAGCCCCAGCATTTT,CASSQGADQPQHF
TRBJ1-6,TRBV30,NA,TGTGCCTGGAGTGGGGAGTCGGGTTATTCACCCCTCCACTTT,CAWSGESGYSPLHF
TRBJ1-1,TRBV4-1,TRBD1,TGCGCCAGCACAGGACAGGGGGAATACACTGAAGCTTTCTTT,CASTGQGEYTEAFF